Presented here are 4 T cell receptor beta chains from one specimen sequenced in a study of OX40 agonist ivuxolimab in advanced cancers. TCRdb's copy holds only in-frame clones and misses some; the assay was immunoSEQ multiplex PCR. The sample shows 40,000 to 60,000 clones, about 86% of them seen only once. The source material was CD4+ or CD8+ T cells sorted from blood, sampled in a trial of the OX40 agonist ivuxolimab. Receptors originate from an adult with an advanced solid tumor such as melanoma, head and neck, liver or kidney cancer.

The chain couples TRBV5-1 to TRBJ2-3; D perhaps matches TRBD2 (5 bases). The CDR3 contains 16 residues. Germline loops: CDR1 SGHRS, CDR2 YFSETQ. The V end lost 5 bases, the J end lost 0 bases, and 16 bases lay between the germline ends. CDR3 sequence (DNA): TGCGCCAGCAGTTTCTTCGGAGCGGATAGCACAGATACGCAGTATTTT. Translating it yields CASSFFGADSTDTQYF.

The chain recombines TRBV4-3 with TRBJ1-2, with 7 bases that match TRBD1. The junction had 11 bases not matched to a gene; V was cut back by 4 bases and J by 6 bases. The CDR3 covers 15 residues. Germline V gene sequence: CDR1 LGHNA, CDR2 YSLEER. CDR3 amino acids: CASSPEGAGGDGYTF. DNA of the CDR3: TGCGCCAGCAGCCCAGAAGGAGCAGGGGGTGATGGCTACACCTTC.

In its sample, this clone was seen once. The chain couples TRBV5-1 to TRBJ2-7; D possibly corresponds to TRBD1 (5 bases). The CDR3 runs 15 residues. Trimming left V 1 base short and J 0 bases short, with 11 bases between. CDR1 is SGHRS and CDR2 is YFSETQ in the germline V gene. The CDR3 DNA sequence: TGCGCCAGCAGCTTGTATGACAGCCTCTCCTACGAGCAGTACTTC. Encoded protein: CASSLYDSLSYEQYF.

This chain uses TRBV19 with TRBJ2-5; D ambiguous. CDR3 length: 13 amino acids. V was clipped by 3 bases and J by 3 bases, with 8 bases between them. Germline values: CDR1 LNHDA, CDR2 SQIVND (reference sequence). CDR3 in DNA: TGTGCCAGTAGTATCAGCATAAAAGAGACCCAGTACTTC. Its translation is CASSISIKETQYF.